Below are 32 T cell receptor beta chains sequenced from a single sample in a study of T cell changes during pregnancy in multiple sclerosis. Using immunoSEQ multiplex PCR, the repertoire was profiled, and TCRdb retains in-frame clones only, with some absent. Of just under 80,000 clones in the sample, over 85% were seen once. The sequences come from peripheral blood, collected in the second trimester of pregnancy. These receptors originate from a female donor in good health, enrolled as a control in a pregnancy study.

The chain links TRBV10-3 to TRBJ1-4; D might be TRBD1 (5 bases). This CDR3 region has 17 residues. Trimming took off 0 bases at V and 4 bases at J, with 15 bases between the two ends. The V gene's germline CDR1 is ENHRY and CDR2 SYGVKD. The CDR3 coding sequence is TGTGCCATCAGTGAGTCGAGTATAATAGGGGATAATGAAAAACTGTTTTTT. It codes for CAISESSIIGDNEKLFF.

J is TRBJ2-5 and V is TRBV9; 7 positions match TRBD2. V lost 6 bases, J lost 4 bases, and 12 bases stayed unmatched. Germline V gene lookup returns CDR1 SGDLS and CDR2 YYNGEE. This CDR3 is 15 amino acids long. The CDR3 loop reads CASTRSGGVGETQYF. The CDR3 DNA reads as TGTGCCAGCACCCGAAGTGGGGGGGTTGGAGAGACCCAGTACTTC.

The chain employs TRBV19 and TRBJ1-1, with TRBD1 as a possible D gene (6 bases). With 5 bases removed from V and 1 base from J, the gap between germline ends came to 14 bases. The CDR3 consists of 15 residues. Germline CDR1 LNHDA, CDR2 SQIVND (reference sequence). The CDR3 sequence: CASSSPRDKNTEAFF. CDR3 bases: TGTGCCAGTAGTTCTCCCCGGGACAAGAACACTGAAGCTTTCTTT.

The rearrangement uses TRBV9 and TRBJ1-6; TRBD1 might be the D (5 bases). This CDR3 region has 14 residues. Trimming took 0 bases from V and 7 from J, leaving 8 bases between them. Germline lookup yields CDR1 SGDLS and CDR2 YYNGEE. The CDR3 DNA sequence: TGTGCCAGCAGCGTAGAGTCAGGGAATTCACCCCTCCACTTT. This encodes CASSVESGNSPLHF.

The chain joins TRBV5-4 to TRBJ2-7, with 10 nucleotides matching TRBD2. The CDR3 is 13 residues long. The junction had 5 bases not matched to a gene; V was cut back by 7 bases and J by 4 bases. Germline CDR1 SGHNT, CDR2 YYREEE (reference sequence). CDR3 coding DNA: TGTGCCAGCGAGCGGGGGGGCTCTTACGAGCAGTACTTC. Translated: CASERGGSYEQYF. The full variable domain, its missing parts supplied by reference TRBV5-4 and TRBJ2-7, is ETGVTQSPTHLIKTRGQQVTLRCSSQSGHNTVSWYQQALGQGPQFIFQYYREEENGRGNFPPRFSGLQFPNYSSELNVNALELDDSALYLCASERGGSYEQYFGPGTRLTVT.

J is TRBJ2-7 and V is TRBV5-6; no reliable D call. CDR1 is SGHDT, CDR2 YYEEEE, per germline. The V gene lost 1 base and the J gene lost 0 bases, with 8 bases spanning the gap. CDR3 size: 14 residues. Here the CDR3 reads CASSLTPVSYEQYF. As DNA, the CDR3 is TGTGCCAGCAGCTTGACTCCGGTCTCCTACGAGCAGTACTTC.

The CDR3 protein is CASKLTGDIYGYTF. The CDR3 bases are TGTGCCAGTAAATTGACAGGGGATATCTATGGCTACACCTTC. This chain uses TRBV19 with TRBJ1-2, with 8 bases aligning to TRBD1. CDR1 and CDR2 from the germline V gene are LNHDA and SQIVND (reference sequence). The junction had 8 bases not matched to a gene; V was cut back by 7 bases and J by 4 bases. CDR3 length: 14 residues.

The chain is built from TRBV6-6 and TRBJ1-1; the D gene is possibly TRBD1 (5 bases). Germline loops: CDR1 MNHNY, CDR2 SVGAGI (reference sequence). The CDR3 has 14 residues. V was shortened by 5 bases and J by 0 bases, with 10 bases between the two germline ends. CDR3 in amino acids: CASSRQNMNTEAFF. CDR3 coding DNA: TGTGCCAGCAGTCGACAGAATATGAACACTGAAGCTTTCTTT.

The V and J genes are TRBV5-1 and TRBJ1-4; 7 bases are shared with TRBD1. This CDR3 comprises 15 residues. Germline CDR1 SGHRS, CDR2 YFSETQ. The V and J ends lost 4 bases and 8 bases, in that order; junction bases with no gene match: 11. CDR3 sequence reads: CASSLDSTGSEKLFF. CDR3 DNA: TGCGCCAGCAGCCTTGACTCGACAGGGTCCGAAAAACTGTTTTTT.

CDR3 sequence: CASSLTGTGDNQPQHF. CDR3 DNA: TGTGCCAGTAGTTTAACCGGGACAGGGGATAATCAGCCCCAGCATTTT. The V call is TRBV19, the J call TRBJ1-5; TRBD1 matches at 10 bases. Trimming removed 5 bases from V and 4 bases from J; junction bases left unmatched: 8. The CDR3 runs 16 residues. Germline V lookup: CDR1 LNHDA, CDR2 SQIVND (reference sequence).

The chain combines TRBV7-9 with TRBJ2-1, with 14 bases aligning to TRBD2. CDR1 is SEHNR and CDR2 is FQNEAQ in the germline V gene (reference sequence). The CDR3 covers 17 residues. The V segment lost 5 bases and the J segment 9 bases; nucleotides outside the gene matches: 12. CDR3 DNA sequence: TGTGCCAGCAGCCCGGGACTAGCGGGGGCCCTAAGGAGTGAGCAGTTCTTC. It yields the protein CASSPGLAGALRSEQFF. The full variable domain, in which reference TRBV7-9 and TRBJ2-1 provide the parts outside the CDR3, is DTGVSQNPRHKITKRGQNVTFRCDPISEHNRLYWYRQTLGQGPEFLTYFQNEAQLEKSRLLSDRFSAERPKGSFSTLEIQRTEQGDSAMYLCASSPGLAGALRSEQFFGPGTRLTVL.

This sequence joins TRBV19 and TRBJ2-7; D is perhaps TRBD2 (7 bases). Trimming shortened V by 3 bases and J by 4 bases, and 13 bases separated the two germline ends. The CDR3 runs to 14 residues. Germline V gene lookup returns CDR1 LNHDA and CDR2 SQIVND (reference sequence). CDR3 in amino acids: CASSIGGGPYEQYF. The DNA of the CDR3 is TGTGCCAGTAGTATTGGGGGGGGCCCGTACGAGCAGTACTTC.

In DNA form, the CDR3 reads TGTGCCAGCAGCCCTGATGAAAAACTGTTTTTT. The encoded protein is CASSPDEKLFF. This rearrangement joins TRBV7-9 to TRBJ1-4; D unclear. This CDR3 comprises 11 residues. CDR1 SEHNR and CDR2 FQNEAQ come from the germline V gene (reference sequence). Trimming removed 5 bases at V and 6 bases at J, with 4 bases between. The full variable domain, completed using reference TRBV7-9 and TRBJ1-4, is DTGVSQNPRHKITKRGQNVTFRCDPISEHNRLYWYRQTLGQGPEFLTYFQNEAQLEKSRLLSDRFSAERPKGSFSTLEIQRTEQGDSAMYLCASSPDEKLFFGSGTQLSVL.

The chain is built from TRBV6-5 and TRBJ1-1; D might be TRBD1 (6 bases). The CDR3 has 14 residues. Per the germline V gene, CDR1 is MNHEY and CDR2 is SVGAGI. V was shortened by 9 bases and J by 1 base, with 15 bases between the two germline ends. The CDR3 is CASQLIQGNTEAFF. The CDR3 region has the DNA TGTGCCAGTCAGTTGATACAGGGGAACACTGAAGCTTTCTTT.

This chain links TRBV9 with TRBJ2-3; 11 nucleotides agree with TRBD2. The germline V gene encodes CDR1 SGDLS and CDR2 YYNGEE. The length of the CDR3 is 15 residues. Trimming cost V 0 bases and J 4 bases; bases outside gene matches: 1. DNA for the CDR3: TGTGCCAGCAGCGTAGCTAGCGGGGGGTCAGATACGCAGTATTTT. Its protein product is CASSVASGGSDTQYF. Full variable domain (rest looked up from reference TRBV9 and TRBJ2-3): DSGVTQTPKHLITATGQRVTLRCSPRSGDLSVYWYQQSLDQGLQFLIQYYNGEERAKGNILERFSAQQFPDLHSELNLSSLELGDSALYFCASSVASGGSDTQYFGPGTRLTVL.

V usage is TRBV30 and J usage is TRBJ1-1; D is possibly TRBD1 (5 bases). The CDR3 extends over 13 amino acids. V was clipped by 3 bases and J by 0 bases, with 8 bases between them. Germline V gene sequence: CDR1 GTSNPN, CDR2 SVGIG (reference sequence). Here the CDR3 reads CAWRPGMNTEAFF. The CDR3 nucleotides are TGTGCCTGGAGGCCAGGGATGAACACTGAAGCTTTCTTT.

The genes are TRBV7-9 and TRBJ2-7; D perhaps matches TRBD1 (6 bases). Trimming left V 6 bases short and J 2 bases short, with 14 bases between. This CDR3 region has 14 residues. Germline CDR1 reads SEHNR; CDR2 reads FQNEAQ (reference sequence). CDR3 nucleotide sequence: TGTGCCAGCAGTCAAAAGGGGGTACCCTACGAGCAGTACTTC. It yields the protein CASSQKGVPYEQYF.

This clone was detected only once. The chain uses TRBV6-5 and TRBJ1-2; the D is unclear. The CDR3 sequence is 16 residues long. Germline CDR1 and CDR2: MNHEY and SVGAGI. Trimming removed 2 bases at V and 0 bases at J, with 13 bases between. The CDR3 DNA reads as TGTGCCAGCAGTTACCGGGAGGGAATAACTAACTATGGCTACACCTTC. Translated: CASSYREGITNYGYTF.

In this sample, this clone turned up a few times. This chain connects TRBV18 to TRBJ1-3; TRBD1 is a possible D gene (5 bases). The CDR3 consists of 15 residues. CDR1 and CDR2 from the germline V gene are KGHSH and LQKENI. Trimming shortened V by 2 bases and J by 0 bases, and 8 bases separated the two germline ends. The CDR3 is CASSPNTGSGNTIYF. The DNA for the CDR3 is TGTGCCAGCTCACCAAATACAGGCTCTGGAAACACCATATATTTT.

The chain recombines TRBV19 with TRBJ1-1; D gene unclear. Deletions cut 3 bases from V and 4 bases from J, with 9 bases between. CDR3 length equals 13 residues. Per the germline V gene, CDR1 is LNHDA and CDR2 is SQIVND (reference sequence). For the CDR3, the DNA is TGTGCCAGTAGTATGGGAGAGGGCACTGAAGCTTTCTTT. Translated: CASSMGEGTEAFF.

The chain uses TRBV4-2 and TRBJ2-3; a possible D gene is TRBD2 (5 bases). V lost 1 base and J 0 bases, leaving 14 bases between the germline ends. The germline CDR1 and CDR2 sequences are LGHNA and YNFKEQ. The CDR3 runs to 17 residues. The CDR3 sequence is CASSQGPAGGSTDTQYF. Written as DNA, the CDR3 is TGTGCCAGCAGCCAAGGGCCGGCCGGCGGGAGCACAGATACGCAGTATTTT.

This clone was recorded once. For the CDR3, the DNA is TGCGCCAGCAGCCAAGTCGTTCTAGGGGTGGGTCAGGAGCCCCAGCATTTT. The encoded protein is CASSQVVLGVGQEPQHF. The gene calls are TRBV4-1 and TRBJ1-5, with a weak D call TRBD1 (5 bases). Germline V lookup: CDR1 MGHRA, CDR2 YSYEKL. The CDR3 runs 17 residues. V gave up 1 base and J gave up 8 bases, with 21 bases separating them.

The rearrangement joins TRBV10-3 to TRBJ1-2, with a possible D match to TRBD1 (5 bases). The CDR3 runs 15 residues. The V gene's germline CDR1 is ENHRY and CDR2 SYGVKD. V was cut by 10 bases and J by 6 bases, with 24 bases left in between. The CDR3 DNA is TGTGCCACCGACAGTCCCAACAATGGCTTTGATGGCTACACCTTC. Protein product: CATDSPNNGFDGYTF.

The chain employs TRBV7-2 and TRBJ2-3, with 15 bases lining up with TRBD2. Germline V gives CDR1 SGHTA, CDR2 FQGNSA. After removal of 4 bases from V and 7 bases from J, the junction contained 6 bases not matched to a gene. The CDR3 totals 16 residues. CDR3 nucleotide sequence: TGTGCCAGCAGCTCCGGGACTAGCGGGGGGATATATACGCAGTATTTT. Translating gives CASSSGTSGGIYTQYF.

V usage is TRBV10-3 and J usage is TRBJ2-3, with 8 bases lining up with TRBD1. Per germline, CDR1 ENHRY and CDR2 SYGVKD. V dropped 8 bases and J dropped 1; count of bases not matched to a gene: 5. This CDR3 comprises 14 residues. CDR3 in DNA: TGTGCCATCCGGGACAGGACAGGCACAGATACGCAGTATTTT. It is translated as CAIRDRTGTDTQYF.

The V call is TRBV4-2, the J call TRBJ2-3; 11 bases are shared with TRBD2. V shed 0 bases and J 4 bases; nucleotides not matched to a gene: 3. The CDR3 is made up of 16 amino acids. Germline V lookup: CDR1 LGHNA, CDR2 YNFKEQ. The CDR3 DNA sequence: TGTGCCAGCAGCCAAGAATTAGCGGGGGGGGCAGATACGCAGTATTTT. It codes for CASSQELAGGADTQYF.

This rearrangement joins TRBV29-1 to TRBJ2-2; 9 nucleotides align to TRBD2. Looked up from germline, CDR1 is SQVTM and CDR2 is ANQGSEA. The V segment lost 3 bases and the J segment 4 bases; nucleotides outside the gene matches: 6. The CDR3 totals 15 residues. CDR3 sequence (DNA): TGCAGCGTTGATGCGGGGGGGTGGGGCACCGGGGAGCTGTTTTTT. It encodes CSVDAGGWGTGELFF.

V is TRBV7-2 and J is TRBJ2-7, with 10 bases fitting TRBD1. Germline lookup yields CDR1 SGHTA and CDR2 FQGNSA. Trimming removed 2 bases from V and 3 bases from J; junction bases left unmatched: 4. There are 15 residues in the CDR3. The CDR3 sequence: CASSLPGTGVYEQYF. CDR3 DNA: TGTGCCAGCAGCTTACCCGGGACAGGGGTCTACGAGCAGTACTTC.

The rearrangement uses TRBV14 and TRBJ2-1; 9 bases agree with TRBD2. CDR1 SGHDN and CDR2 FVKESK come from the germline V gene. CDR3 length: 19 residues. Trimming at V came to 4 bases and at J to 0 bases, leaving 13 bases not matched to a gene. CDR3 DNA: TGTGCCAGCAGCCGAGGAGGGCTAGCGGGGACGAGCTCCTACAATGAGCAGTTCTTC. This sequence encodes CASSRGGLAGTSSYNEQFF.

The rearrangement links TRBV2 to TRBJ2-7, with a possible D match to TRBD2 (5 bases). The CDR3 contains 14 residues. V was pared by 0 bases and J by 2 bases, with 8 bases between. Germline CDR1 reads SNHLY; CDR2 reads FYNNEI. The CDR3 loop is CASSEAGRAYEQYF. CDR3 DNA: TGTGCCAGCAGTGAAGCAGGGCGGGCCTACGAGCAGTACTTC.

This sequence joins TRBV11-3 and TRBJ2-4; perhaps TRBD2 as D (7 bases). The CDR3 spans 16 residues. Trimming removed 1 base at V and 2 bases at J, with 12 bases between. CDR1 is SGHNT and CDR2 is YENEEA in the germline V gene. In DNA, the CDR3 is TGTGCCAGCAGCTTAGTAGGGGGGGGGTCCAAAAACATTCAGTACTTC. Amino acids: CASSLVGGGSKNIQYF.

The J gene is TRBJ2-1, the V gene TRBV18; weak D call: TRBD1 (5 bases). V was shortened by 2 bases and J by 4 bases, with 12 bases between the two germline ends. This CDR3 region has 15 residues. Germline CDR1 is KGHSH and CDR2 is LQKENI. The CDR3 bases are TGTGCCAGCTCACCAAGACAGCAGATTTACAATGAGCAGTTCTTC. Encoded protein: CASSPRQQIYNEQFF. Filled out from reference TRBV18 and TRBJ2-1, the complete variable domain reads NAGVMQNPRHLVRRRGQEARLRCSPMKGHSHVYWYRQLPEEGLKFMVYLQKENIIDESGMPKERFSAEFPKEGPSILRIQQVVRGDSAAYFCASSPRQQIYNEQFFGPGTRLTVL.